Listed below are T cell receptor beta chains from one sample, sequenced in a study of cytomegalovirus exposure and HLA in healthy donors. Profiling relied on immunoSEQ multiplex PCR, and the TCRdb table lists in-frame clones only, not all of them. Of fewer than 95,000 clones listed, 65% to 85% are singletons. Sequenced: PBMCs. These receptors all come from a man younger than 30 in good health and CMV-seronegative. Each CDR3 is given with its conserved first and last residue. The D gene is left open where the match is weak. Some rows mark clone size as missing; the rest say once, few, many or name a class of expanded clone.

TRBV6-6	TRBJ1-2	.	TRBD1	TGTGCCAGCAGTTACGTAGGGGGCAATGGCTACACCTTC	CASSYVGGNGYTF
TRBV11-3	TRBJ2-5	once	.	TGTGCCAGCAGCTTAAGAGGAGAGACCCAGTACTTC	CASSLRGETQYF
TRBV6-5	TRBJ1-3	.	.	TGTGCCAGCAGTTACTCGAAAGAGTACTCTGGAAACACCATATATTTT	CASSYSKEYSGNTIYF
TRBV7-2	TRBJ1-5	.	.	TGTGCCAGCAGCTCGGTATATCAGCCCCAGCATTTT	CASSSVYQPQHF
TRBV5-4	TRBJ1-2	once	.	TGTGCCAGCAGCTCGAGTCTTGGGCCTGATACCTTC	CASSSSLGPDTF
TRBV19	TRBJ1-1	.	TRBD1	TGTGCCAGTAGTTTCAACAGGGGTGACGCTTTCTTT	CASSFNRGDAFF
TRBV30	TRBJ2-1	.	.	TGTGCCTGGAGTGAACACCGCCCCTACAATGAGCAGTTCTTC	CAWSEHRPYNEQFF
TRBV25-1	TRBJ1-2	.	.	TGTGCCAGCAGTTACTCATCGGGGAACTATGGCTACACCTTC	CASSYSSGNYGYTF
TRBV5-1	TRBJ1-2	once	.	TGCGCCAGCAGCTTGGGGGGCCAGAACTATGGCTACACCTTC	CASSLGGQNYGYTF
TRBV30	TRBJ2-7	few	TRBD1	TGTGCCTGGAGGGGGGACAGTTACGAGCAGTACTTC	CAWRGDSYEQYF
TRBV18	TRBJ2-1	.	TRBD1	TGTGCCAGCTCACTCCAAGGACAGGGCGGTGAGCAGTTCTTC	CASSLQGQGGEQFF
TRBV7-9	TRBJ1-1	.	.	TGTGCCAGCAGCCAAGTAGACAGACTGAACACTGAAGCTTTCTTT	CASSQVDRLNTEAFF
TRBV18	TRBJ2-5	.	TRBD2	TGTGCCAGCTCACCACCGAGCCTGGGGGGGGAGACCCAGTACTTC	CASSPPSLGGETQYF
TRBV19	TRBJ2-5	.	TRBD1	TGTGCCAGTAGTACCGGGACAGGGCAAGAGACCCAGTACTTC	CASSTGTGQETQYF
TRBV2	TRBJ2-1	.	.	TGTGCCAGCAGTTCACTATACAATGAGCAGTTCTTC	CASSSLYNEQFF
TRBV4-2	TRBJ1-3	.	.	TGTGCCAGCAGCCCACAACAGGGAGAAGGTGGAAACACCATATATTTT	CASSPQQGEGGNTIYF
TRBV7-2	TRBJ2-1	.	TRBD2	TGTGCCAGCGGTTCAGCGGGGGGGTTCTACAATGAGCAGTTCTTC	CASGSAGGFYNEQFF
TRBV7-8	TRBJ2-4	.	TRBD1	TGTGCCAGCAGCTCATCGACAGGGGTAATGGCCAAAAACATTCAGTACTTC	CASSSSTGVMAKNIQYF
TRBV5-1	TRBJ2-7	.	.	TGCGCCAGCAAGTCTGACGGGTCCTACGAGCAGTACTTC	CASKSDGSYEQYF
TRBV19	TRBJ1-6	.	TRBD1	TGTGCCAGTAGTACCACCGGGACAGCAAATTCACCCCTCCACTTT	CASSTTGTANSPLHF
TRBV19	TRBJ2-2	.	TRBD1	TGTGCTACCCGCCCCGGGGACAGGGACACCGGGGAGCTGTTTTTT	CATRPGDRDTGELFF
TRBV6-1	TRBJ2-1	.	.	TGTGCCAGCAGTGTAGGAGGGGACCCCTACAATGAGCAGTTCTTC	CASSVGGDPYNEQFF
TRBV27	TRBJ1-1	.	.	TGTGCCAGCACGGGGCAGGGGCCCTCACAAGCTTTCTTT	CASTGQGPSQAFF
TRBV7-8	TRBJ1-2	.	.	TGTGCCAGCAGCTTAGGCACGGAGACCCACTACACCTTC	CASSLGTETHYTF
TRBV5-1	TRBJ2-7	.	TRBD1	TGCGCCAGCAGCGTAGCAGGGGGCGCGGAGTACGAGCAGTACTTC	CASSVAGGAEYEQYF
TRBV7-6	TRBJ2-5	.	TRBD2	TGTGCCAGCAGCTTAATGACTAGCGGGGGGGGAGGTCAAGAGACCCAGTACTTC	CASSLMTSGGGGQETQYF
TRBV5-1	TRBJ2-1	once	TRBD2	TGCGCCAGCAGCTTGGGTGGTAGCGGGGGGTATTACAATGAGCAGTTCTTC	CASSLGGSGGYYNEQFF
TRBV4-2	TRBJ1-5	.	.	TGTGCCAGCAGCCAAGATTATAGCTATAGCAATCAGCCCCAGCATTTT	CASSQDYSYSNQPQHF
TRBV28	TRBJ2-3	few	.	TGTGCCAGCAGTTTCTTCGGGGGCACAGATACGCAGTATTTT	CASSFFGGTDTQYF
TRBV27	TRBJ2-5	.	.	TGTGCCAGCGCCCCCCTTGGGGGGTGGACCCAGTACTTC	CASAPLGGWTQYF
TRBV5-5	TRBJ1-2	few	.	TGTGCCAGCAGCCCGGCGGGCGACAACTATGGCTACACCTTC	CASSPAGDNYGYTF
TRBV6-6	TRBJ1-1	.	.	TGTGCCAGCAGTTCCCCCGAAGGAGGGAAGAACACTGAAGCTTTCTTT	CASSSPEGGKNTEAFF
TRBV2	TRBJ1-5	.	.	TGTGCCAGCAGACTCTCCCGGGAGCCCCAGCATTTT	CASRLSREPQHF
TRBV11-2	TRBJ1-2	medium-sized	TRBD1	TGTGCCAGCAGCTTAGTCCCGGACAGGGGGCATGCGAGCTACACCTTC	CASSLVPDRGHASYTF
TRBV2	TRBJ1-2	.	.	TGTGCCAGCAGCCTGACTGGGCGCCGGGAAGACTATGGCTACACCTTC	CASSLTGRREDYGYTF
TRBV27	TRBJ1-2	.	TRBD1	TGTGCCAGCAGCTGGGACAGCCACAACTATGGCTACACCTTC	CASSWDSHNYGYTF
TRBV4-1	TRBJ2-2	once	TRBD1	TGCGCCAGCAGCCAGGGACAGGGGGCTTATAACACCGGGGAGCTGTTTTTT	CASSQGQGAYNTGELFF
TRBV19	TRBJ2-1	.	.	TGTGCCAGTAGGCTCGATAGCTCCTACAATGAGCAGTTCTTC	CASRLDSSYNEQFF
TRBV29-1	TRBJ1-2	.	.	TGCAGCGTTGAACGGGACTATGGCTACACCTTC	CSVERDYGYTF
TRBV18	TRBJ2-6	.	.	TGTGCCAGCTCACCACGGGAAGGGGCCGACGTCCTGACTTTC	CASSPREGADVLTF
TRBV5-4	TRBJ2-3	.	.	TGTGCCAGCAGCGCCACAGGCACAGATACGCAGTATTTT	CASSATGTDTQYF
TRBV29-1	TRBJ1-3	.	.	TGCAGCGCCGAGGGGGTAAACACCATATATTTT	CSAEGVNTIYF
TRBV5-1	TRBJ2-3	.	TRBD2	TGCGCCAGCGGGGTGGGACTAGCGGCCGACACAGATACGCAGTATTTT	CASGVGLAADTDTQYF
TRBV10-2	TRBJ2-5	.	.	TGCGCCAGCAGTGACCTGTTGGCGGAAGAGACCCAGTACTTC	CASSDLLAEETQYF
TRBV9	TRBJ2-1	.	TRBD2	TGTGCCAGCAGCCTTAGCGGGGGGGGCAATGAGCAGTTCTTC	CASSLSGGGNEQFF
TRBV6-1	TRBJ2-2	.	.	TGTGCCAGCAGTGTGGGTCAGGACACCGGGGAGCTGTTTTTT	CASSVGQDTGELFF